This TCR beta chain was obtained from a study of cytomegalovirus exposure and HLA in healthy donors. The PCR used 60 Vbeta and 13 Jbeta primers. Assay used: immunoSEQ multiplex PCR; TCRdb lists only in-frame clones, some missing. The sample lists about 110,000 clones, about 80% occurring once. V shed 1 base and J shed 0 bases, with 17 bases lying between them. The CDR3 has 18 amino acids. The germline CDR1 and CDR2 sequences are SNHLY and FYNNEI. Concerning this clone: Its antigen is not identified.

Study-level results: Cytomegalovirus association was listed for about 160 TCR beta chains.

Sequenced material: PBMCs. The genes are TRBV2 and TRBJ2-3, with D possibly being TRBD2 (7 bases). The receptor's source is a woman aged 55-75 years in good health and CMV-seropositive. The CDR3 sequence: CASSEDLRGATSTDTQYF. As DNA, the CDR3 is TGTGCCAGCAGTGAAGACCTCCGGGGGGCCACTAGCACAGATACGCAGTATTTT.